This TCR beta chain was captured in a study of blood T cell repertoires in COVID-19 (TCRdb year 2020). Notes on the research overall: Samples from collaborators originated in the United States, Italy and Spain and spanned both the acute and convalescent phases of COVID-19. The prospective study material was composed of cDNA or gDNA derived from T cells, B-cell-depleted T cells, or PBMCs. The dataset comprised deeply sampled blood TCRbeta repertoires from subjects exposed to, actively infected with, or recovered from COVID-19. The repertoires were released in a freely available public database meant as a resource for research on the immune response to SARS-CoV-2. Samples came from the ongoing ImmuneRACE study (first 160 participants) plus 1,254 subjects from 6 global collaborators. A de-identified subject ID, COVID-19 status, age in years and sex were almost always included in the sample metadata. Where available, HLA class I and class II types were taken from metadata supplied by the sample provider and were not determined by assay-based typing. The research as a whole found: How much clinical and demographic metadata was included differed by source and by participant, and the metadata was provided uncurated.

CDR1 and CDR2, looked up from the germline V gene (reference sequence), are MNHEY and SMNVEV. V loses 5 bases at its end and J loses 0 bases; junction bases beyond the gene matches: 5. Taken from cysteine to phenylalanine, the CDR3 has 16 residues. Only the CDR3 region is kept as DNA, spanning 48 bases read in frame from base 1. TCRbeta CDR3 regions were amplified from genomic DNA by means of the immunoSEQ Assay, a bias-controlled multiplex PCR. Per the source publication's procedure: Within the assay, amplification of reference gene primers was used to estimate how many nucleated cells each sample contained. Sequence reads were collapsed and filtered to measure the absolute abundance of every unique TCRbeta CDR3 rearrangement. For each sample, productive Simpson clonality was calculated by taking the square root of Simpson's diversity index across productive rearrangements. Held by TCRdb, this immuneACCESS table contains in-frame sequences only and omits some clones. Under half of the omission traces to an unresolved V gene where checked; the cause of the rest is unknown. The D gene and trimming were derived from the DNA, and the V and J assignments and clone size from that table. Within this sample are 300,000 to 400,000 clones, with approximately 91% of them counted one time only. Roughly 6.6% of the sample comes from the top ten.

At one collaborating source in Seattle, patients were enrolled during active infection and were followed longitudinally through the course of disease. Whole blood was collected in K2EDTA tubes by collaborating institutions according to the institutions' own protocols. For TCRbeta analysis, collaborators shipped samples in one of three forms: frozen whole blood, isolated PBMCs, or DNA extracted from either of those sample types. Points on this clone: Its antigen is not yet known. The sample holds no much larger clone one base away, and base qualities are not on file.

This receptor was taken from a woman between 70 and 85 years old with COVID-19, enrolled during active disease. The sequence links TRBV27 to TRBJ1-1; 11 middle bases align to TRBD1. Specimen: peripheral blood. The nucleotide sequence reads as follows: TGTGCCAGCAGTCGATGGACAGGGGGCATGAACACTGAAGCTTTCTTT. Its amino acids are CASSRWTGGMNTEAFF.